This TCR beta chain was identified in a study of low-dose radiotherapy and immunotherapy resistance in tumors. First-strand cDNA used TRAV- and TRBV-specific primers, covering alpha and beta chains. Both a constant-region primer and a V-primer adapter served to amplify TCRs across 15 to 25 PCR cycles. TCRdb passed the reads through MiXCR, listing each CDR3 protein once. The sample holds about 10,000 distinct CDR3 sequences; about two fifths are singletons and the top ten take approximately 5.5%. Tumors of eligible patients were advanced, solid and lacking tumor-infiltrating lymphocytes. This CDR3 comprises 12 residues. Per the germline V gene, CDR1 is SGHNT and CDR2 is YYREEE (reference sequence). Trimming pared 2 bases from V and 5 bases from J, leaving 6 bases between.

The sequence was obtained from a human donor with advanced metastatic prostate, ovarian, gallbladder or colorectal cancer (not recorded which). This table probably holds off-target reads from a library built for another chain. The V gene is TRBV5-4, the J gene TRBJ2-3; D is uncertain. Here the CDR3 DNA reads TGTGCCAGCAGCTTTCATGGAGATACGCAGTATTTT. Translation gives CASSFHGDTQYF.